This T cell receptor beta chain was obtained from a study of blood T cell repertoires in COVID-19. Study summary: Sites in the United States, Italy and Spain provided acute and convalescent COVID-19 samples.

The CDR3 runs to 17 residues. Germline trimming cut 1 base from V and 2 bases from J; bases unmatched to any gene: 8. Per germline, CDR1 KGHSH and CDR2 LQKENI. The table came from immunoSEQ multiplex PCR; TCRdb's copy has only in-frame clones and leaves some out. This table holds some 200,000 clones, 80% to 85% found once. This TCR was recovered from a human donor with acute or convalescent COVID-19. The donor label of this sample is uncertain. This chain connects TRBV18 to TRBJ1-3; 7 positions agree with TRBD1. The sample comprised peripheral blood. The CDR3 spells CASSPQQGTFPGNTIYF. CDR3 nucleotides: TGTGCCAGCTCACCACAACAGGGGACTTTCCCTGGAAACACCATATATTTT. Together with reference TRBV18 and TRBJ1-3, the CDR3 gives the full variable domain: NAGVMQNPRHLVRRRGQEARLRCSPMKGHSHVYWYRQLPEEGLKFMVYLQKENIIDESGMPKERFSAEFPKEGPSILRIQQVVRGDSAAYFCASSPQQGTFPGNTIYFGEGSWLTVV.